Shown below are 5 T cell receptor beta chains from a single sample sequenced in a study of cytomegalovirus exposure and HLA in healthy donors. Vbeta (60) and Jbeta (13) primers were used in the PCR. Libraries were prepared by immunoSEQ multiplex PCR; TCRdb keeps only in-frame clonotypes and omits some of them. The data contain approximately 120,000 clones, 80% of them singletons. Sequenced input: PBMCs. The receptor source for this set is a man aged 30 to 39 in good health and CMV-seropositive.

The chain is built from TRBV27 and TRBJ2-7; D might be TRBD1 (5 bases). V gave up 0 bases and J gave up 7 bases, with 16 bases separating them. Looked up from germline, CDR1 is MNHEY and CDR2 is SMNVEV (reference sequence). The CDR3 runs to 15 residues. The CDR3: CASSLSGQPLREQYF. DNA for the CDR3: TGTGCCAGCAGTTTATCGGGGCAGCCGTTGAGGGAGCAGTACTTC.

J is TRBJ2-5 and V is TRBV2; maybe TRBD1 (6 bases). This CDR3 is 14 amino acids long. CDR1 and CDR2 (germline): SNHLY, FYNNEI. Trimming left V 4 bases short and J 0 bases short, with 9 bases between. This CDR3 is CASSGTEYQETQYF. The DNA of the CDR3 is TGTGCCAGCAGTGGGACAGAGTACCAAGAGACCCAGTACTTC.

The DNA of the CDR3 is TGTGCCACCAGCAGGGTTCCGGGACAGGGGGATTATGGCTACACCTTC. This translates into CATSRVPGQGDYGYTF. This rearrangement joins TRBV15 to TRBJ1-2; TRBD1 aligns across 11 bases. The CDR3 totals 16 residues. V lost 3 bases to trimming and J lost 5 bases; unmatched junction nucleotides: 8. CDR1 and CDR2 (germline): LNHNV, YYDKDF (reference sequence).

V is TRBV5-6 and J is TRBJ2-5, with TRBD1 matching 7 bases. The assigned J gene may be wrong: the sequence end matches TRBJ2-7 better. CDR1 is SGHDT and CDR2 is YYEEEE in the germline V gene. This CDR3 contains 14 residues. CDR3 protein: CASSLGQANYEQYF. CDR3 nucleotide sequence: TGTGCCAGCAGCTTAGGACAGGCCAACTACGAGCAGTACTTC.

J is TRBJ2-2 and V is TRBV5-6; D perhaps matches TRBD2 (6 bases). The germline CDR1 and CDR2 sequences are SGHDT and YYEEEE. Trimming removed 4 bases from V and 2 bases from J, with 15 bases in between. CDR3 length: 16 amino acids. CDR3 loop: CASSLGGTLNTGELFF. As DNA, the CDR3 is TGTGCCAGCAGCCTTGGAGGGACTTTAAACACCGGGGAGCTGTTTTTT. The variable domain in full, with the rest retrieved from reference TRBV5-6 and TRBJ2-2, is DAGVTQSPTHLIKTRGQQVTLRCSPKSGHDTVSWYQQALGQGPQFIFQYYEEEERQRGNFPDRFSGHQFPNYSSELNVNALLLGDSALYLCASSLGGTLNTGELFFGEGSRLTVL.